Below are 6 T cell receptor beta chains sequenced from a single sample in a study of tumor and adjacent non-tumor tissue in lung cancer. Three rounds of nested PCR, following a modified ARM-PCR protocol, produced the TCRbeta library. TCRdb processed the multiplex PCR reads anew with MiXCR; each CDR3 protein has one entry. Here the sample spans tens of thousands of distinct CDR3 sequences, 55% to 70% being singletons. The template was RNA from unsorted bulk tissue. Sequences were obtained from lung tumor tissue. The receptors come from a man aged 45 to 65 with non-small cell lung cancer.

To note about this clonotype: A much larger clone differs by one base, so this may be a read error. The chain uses TRBV7-9 and TRBJ2-3; 11 bases fit TRBD2. The germline V gene encodes CDR1 SEHNR and CDR2 FQNEAQ (reference sequence). There are 16 residues in the CDR3. With V trimmed by 4 bases and J by 4 bases, 7 bases remained unmatched. CDR3 residues: CASSSGLAGVADTQYF. The CDR3 DNA reads TGTGCCAGCAGCTCAGGACTAGCGGGCGTCGCAGATACGCAGTATTTT.

The chain carries TRBV24-1 and TRBJ2-1; weak D call: TRBD2 (6 bases). CDR1 and CDR2 from the germline V gene are KGHDR and SFDVKD. V lost 3 bases, J lost 16 bases, and 24 bases lay in between. The CDR3 has 15 amino acids. DNA of the CDR3: TGTGCCACCAGTGATCGGAGGGCCGGGGTCAATGAACATTTCTTC. Encoded protein: CATSDRRAGVNEHFF.

This sequence joins TRBV28 and TRBJ2-7, with a possible D match to TRBD2 (5 bases). CDR1 is MDHEN and CDR2 is SYDVKM in the germline V gene. V lost 3 bases and J 7 bases, leaving 19 bases between the germline ends. This CDR3 spans 15 amino acids. The CDR3 loop is CASSLTRSLAREQYF. CDR3 DNA sequence: TGTGCCAGCAGTTTGACTCGGTCCCTAGCAAGGGAGCAGTACTTC.

CDR3 bases: TGTGCCAGCGGTCACATTTATGGCTACACCTTC. Its translation is CASGHIYGYTF. This chain links TRBV28 with TRBJ1-2; no clear D. Trimming left V 8 bases short and J 5 bases short, with 9 bases between. The germline CDR1 and CDR2 sequences are MDHEN and SYDVKM. The CDR3 has 11 residues.

The genes are TRBV11-2 and TRBJ1-1, with D maybe TRBD1 (5 bases). The germline CDR1 and CDR2 sequences are SGHAT and FQNNGV. Trimming removed 5 bases from V and 3 bases from J, with 10 bases in between. The CDR3 length is 13 residues. The CDR3 coding sequence is TGTGCCAGCAGCGACAAAGGGGACACTGAAGCTTTCTTT. The encoded protein is CASSDKGDTEAFF. The whole variable domain, remainder taken from reference TRBV11-2 and TRBJ1-1, is EAGVAQSPRYKIIEKRQSVAFWCNPISGHATLYWYQQILGQGPKLLIQFQNNGVVDDSQLPKDRFSAERLKGVDSTLKIQPAKLEDSAVYLCASSDKGDTEAFFGQGTRLTVV.

This rearrangement joins TRBV11-2 to TRBJ2-5, with D unresolved. CDR3 size: 12 residues. Germline V lookup: CDR1 SGHAT, CDR2 FQNNGV. The CDR3 region is CDIRENQETQYF. CDR3 sequence (DNA): TGTGACATCAGAGAGAATCAAGAGACCCAGTACTTC.